The clone carrying this T cell receptor (beta chain) showed up just a few times. Its cognate antigen is unknown. V lost 4 bases to trimming and J lost 5 bases; unmatched junction nucleotides: 3. Germline assignment: CDR1 SGHRS and CDR2 YFSETQ. The CDR3 length is 13 residues. The sample originates from a study of T cells after yellow fever vaccination. Study outcomes and limitations: Among primary-vaccination clones, most reappeared after the booster, at around 97% for CD4 and around 91% for CD8. A limited proportion of clonotypes was detected within both the CD4 and CD8 compartments. A secondary response was less intense yet reached its peak sooner, at day 5 versus 15.

Production of TCR cDNA was by 5'RACE template switching, which also added a universal primer site and UMIs. Each CDR3 protein gets one entry after TCRdb re-called the 5' RACE reads with MiXCR. This sample has approximately 550,000 distinct CDR3 sequences, with 19% found just once. Sequences were derived from PBMCs, sampled 15 days after the yellow fever booster vaccination. The sequence came from a man aged 25 to 40 who received the YFV17D yellow fever vaccine. The chain couples TRBV5-1 to TRBJ2-7; 10 bases line up with TRBD2. CDR3 sequence (DNA): TGCGCCAGCAGCGGGGGACTAGCGAACGAGCAGTACTTC. Translated, it gives CASSGGLANEQYF.